These T cell receptor beta chains were read from a single sample in a study of blood T cell repertoires in COVID-19. The table came from immunoSEQ multiplex PCR; TCRdb's copy has only in-frame clones and leaves some out. The data hold more than 95,000 clones, with around four fifths observed a single time. Input material: peripheral blood. Receptors were obtained from a man older than 75 with active or convalescent COVID-19. The CDR3 runs from the conserved cysteine through the conserved F or W. A D gene is named only where the DNA matches it firmly.

j_call: TRBJ2-3
d_call: .
v_call: TRBV7-5
cdr3_nt: TGTGTCAGAAGCTTAGAAGCGGGGGGCAAAATAGATACGCAGTATTTT
cdr3_aa: CVRSLEAGGKIDTQYF

j_call: TRBJ1-2
d_call: .
v_call: TRBV18
cdr3_nt: TGTGCCAGCTCACAAGGACAAATCTATGGCTACACCTTC
cdr3_aa: CASSQGQIYGYTF

j_call: TRBJ2-1
d_call: TRBD1
v_call: TRBV5-6
cdr3_nt: TGTGCCAGCAGCTGGACAGGGAGCAATGAGCAGTTCTTC
cdr3_aa: CASSWTGSNEQFF

j_call: TRBJ1-2
d_call: .
v_call: TRBV27
cdr3_nt: TGTGCCAGCAGACGCGGGGAGGGCGGGGGTTACACCTTC
cdr3_aa: CASRRGEGGGYTF

j_call: TRBJ2-4
d_call: TRBD1
v_call: TRBV6-2/TRBV6-3
cdr3_nt: TGTGCCAGCAGTTTTTACCCGGGACAGGGCCTGGCCAATTGGGCCAAAAACATTCAGTACTTC
cdr3_aa: CASSFYPGQGLANWAKNIQYF

j_call: TRBJ2-5
d_call: .
v_call: TRBV12-3/TRBV12-4
cdr3_nt: TGTGCCAGCAGTTTAACCGAGGATGGGACCCAGTACTTC
cdr3_aa: CASSLTEDGTQYF

j_call: TRBJ2-7
d_call: TRBD1
v_call: TRBV7-8
cdr3_nt: TGTGCCAGCAGCCCGGACAGGGGATCCTACGAGCAGTACTTC
cdr3_aa: CASSPDRGSYEQYF

j_call: TRBJ1-3
d_call: .
v_call: TRBV11-2
cdr3_nt: TGTGCCAGCAGCTTAACCCCGGTCGCCTCTGGAAACACCATATATTTT
cdr3_aa: CASSLTPVASGNTIYF

j_call: TRBJ1-4
d_call: .
v_call: TRBV5-1
cdr3_nt: TGCGCCAGCAGCTTGTCGAGCGTAAGGGGTGAAGAAAAACTGTTTTTT
cdr3_aa: CASSLSSVRGEEKLFF

j_call: TRBJ2-2
d_call: .
v_call: TRBV5-4
cdr3_nt: TGTGCCAGCACTCCAGCTCGACTGGCGAACACCGGGGAGCTGTTTTTT
cdr3_aa: CASTPARLANTGELFF

j_call: TRBJ2-1
d_call: TRBD2
v_call: TRBV3-1/TRBV3-2
cdr3_nt: TGTGCCAGCTGGGCCGGGGGGGCGGTGAATGAGCAGTTCTTC
cdr3_aa: CASWAGGAVNEQFF